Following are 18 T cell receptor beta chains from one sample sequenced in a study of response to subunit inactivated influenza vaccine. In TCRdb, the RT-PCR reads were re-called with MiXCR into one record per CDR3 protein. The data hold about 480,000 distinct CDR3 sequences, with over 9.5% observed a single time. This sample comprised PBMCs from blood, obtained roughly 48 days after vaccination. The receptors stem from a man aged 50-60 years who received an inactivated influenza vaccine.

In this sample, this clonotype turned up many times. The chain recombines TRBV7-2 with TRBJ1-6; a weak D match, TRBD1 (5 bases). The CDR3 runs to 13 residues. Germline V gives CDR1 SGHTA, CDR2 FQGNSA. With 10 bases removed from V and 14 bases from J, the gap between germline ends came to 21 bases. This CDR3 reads CATDEGTNLALHF. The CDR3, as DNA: TGTGCCACCGACGAGGGGACTAATCTTGCCCTCCACTTT. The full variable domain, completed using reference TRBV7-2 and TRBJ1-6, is GAGVSQSPSNKVTEKGKDVELRCDPISGHTALYWYRQSLGQGLEFLIYFQGNSAPDKSGLPSDRFSAERTGGSVSTLTIQRTQQEDSAVYLCATDEGTNLALHFGNGTRLTVT.

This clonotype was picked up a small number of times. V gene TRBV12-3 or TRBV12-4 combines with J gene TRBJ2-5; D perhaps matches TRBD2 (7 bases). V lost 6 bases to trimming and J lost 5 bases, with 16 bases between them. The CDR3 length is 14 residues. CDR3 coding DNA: TGTGCCAGCAGGCCGGGGGGCCTCGAGGAGACCCAGTACTTC. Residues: CASRPGGLEETQYF.

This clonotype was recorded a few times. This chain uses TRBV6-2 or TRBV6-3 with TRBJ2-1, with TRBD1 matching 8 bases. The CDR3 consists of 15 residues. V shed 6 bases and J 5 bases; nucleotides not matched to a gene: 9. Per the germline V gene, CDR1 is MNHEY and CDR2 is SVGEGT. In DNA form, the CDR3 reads TGTGCCAGCAGCTCCGGACAGGGCGGCGACAATGAGCAGTTCTTC. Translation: CASSSGQGGDNEQFF.

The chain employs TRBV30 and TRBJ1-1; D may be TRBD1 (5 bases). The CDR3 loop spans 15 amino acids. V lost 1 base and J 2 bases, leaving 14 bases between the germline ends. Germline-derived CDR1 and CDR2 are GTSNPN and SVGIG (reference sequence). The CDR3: CAWSAPGAGNTEAFF. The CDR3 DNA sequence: TGTGCCTGGAGTGCCCCCGGGGCAGGAAACACTGAAGCTTTCTTT.

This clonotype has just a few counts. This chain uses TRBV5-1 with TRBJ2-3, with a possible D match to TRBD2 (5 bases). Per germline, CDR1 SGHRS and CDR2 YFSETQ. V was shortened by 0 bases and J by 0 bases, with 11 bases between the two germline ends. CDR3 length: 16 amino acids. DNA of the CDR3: TGCGCCAGCAGCTTGGGGACTGCCGCTAGCACAGATACGCAGTATTTT. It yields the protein CASSLGTAASTDTQYF. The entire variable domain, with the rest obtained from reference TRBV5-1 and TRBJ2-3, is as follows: KAGVTQTPRYLIKTRGQQVTLSCSPISGHRSVSWYQQTPGQGLQFLFEYFSETQRNKGNFPGRFSGRQFSNSRSEMNVSTLELGDSALYLCASSLGTAASTDTQYFGPGTRLTVL.

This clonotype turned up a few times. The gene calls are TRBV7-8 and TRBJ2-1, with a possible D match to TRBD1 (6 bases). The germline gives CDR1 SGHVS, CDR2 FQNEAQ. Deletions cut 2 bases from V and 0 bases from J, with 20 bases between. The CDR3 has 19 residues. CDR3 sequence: CASSLPVGATPRSYNEQFF. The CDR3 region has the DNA TGTGCCAGCAGCTTACCTGTGGGGGCCACGCCCCGCTCCTACAATGAGCAGTTCTTC.

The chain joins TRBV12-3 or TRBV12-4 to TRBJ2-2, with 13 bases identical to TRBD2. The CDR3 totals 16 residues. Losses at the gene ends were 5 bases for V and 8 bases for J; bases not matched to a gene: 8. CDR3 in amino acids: CASSGTSGVTWGELFF. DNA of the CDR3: TGTGCCAGCAGTGGGACTAGCGGGGTTACTTGGGGGGAGCTGTTTTTT.

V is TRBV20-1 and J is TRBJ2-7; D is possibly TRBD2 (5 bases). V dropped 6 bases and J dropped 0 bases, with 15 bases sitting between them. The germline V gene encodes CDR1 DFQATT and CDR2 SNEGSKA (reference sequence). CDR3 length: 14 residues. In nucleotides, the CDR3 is TGCAGTGCCCTCGCGGTAGCGAGCTCCTACGAGCAGTACTTC. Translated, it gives CSALAVASSYEQYF.

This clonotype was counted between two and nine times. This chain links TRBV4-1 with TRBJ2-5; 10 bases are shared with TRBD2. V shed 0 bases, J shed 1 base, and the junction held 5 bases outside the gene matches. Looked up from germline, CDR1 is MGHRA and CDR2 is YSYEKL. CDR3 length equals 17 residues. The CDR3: CASSQEVAGGSQETQYF. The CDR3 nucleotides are TGCGCCAGCAGCCAAGAAGTAGCGGGGGGAAGCCAAGAGACCCAGTACTTC.

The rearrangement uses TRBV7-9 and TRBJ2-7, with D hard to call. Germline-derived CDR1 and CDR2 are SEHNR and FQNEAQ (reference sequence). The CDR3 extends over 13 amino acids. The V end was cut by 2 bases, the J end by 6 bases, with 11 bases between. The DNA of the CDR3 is TGTGCCAGCAGCTTAAGCGAGATAGGCGAGCAGTACTTC. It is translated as CASSLSEIGEQYF.

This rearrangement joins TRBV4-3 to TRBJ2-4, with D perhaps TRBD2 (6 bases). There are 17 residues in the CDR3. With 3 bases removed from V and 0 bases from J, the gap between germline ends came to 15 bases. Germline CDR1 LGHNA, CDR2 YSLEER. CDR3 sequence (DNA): TGCGCCAGCAGCCACGGCCCTGGCGGGGAAGCCAAAAACATTCAGTACTTC. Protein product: CASSHGPGGEAKNIQYF.

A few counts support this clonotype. CDR3 sequence reads: CASSLTSGGLSTDTQYF. The CDR3 DNA reads as TGTGCCAGCAGCTTGACTAGCGGGGGACTTAGCACAGATACGCAGTATTTT. J is TRBJ2-3 and V is TRBV7-8, with 12 bases aligning to TRBD2. Germline CDR1 reads SGHVS; CDR2 reads FQNEAQ. CDR3 length: 17 residues. V shed 3 bases and J 0 bases; nucleotides not matched to a gene: 4.

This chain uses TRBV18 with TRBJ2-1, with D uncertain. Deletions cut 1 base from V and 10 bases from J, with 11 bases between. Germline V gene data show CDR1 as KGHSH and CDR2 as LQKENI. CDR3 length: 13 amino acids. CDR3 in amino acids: CASSPLRVQEQFF. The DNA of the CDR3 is TGTGCCAGCTCACCACTTCGGGTTCAGGAGCAGTTCTTC. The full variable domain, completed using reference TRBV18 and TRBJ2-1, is NAGVMQNPRHLVRRRGQEARLRCSPMKGHSHVYWYRQLPEEGLKFMVYLQKENIIDESGMPKERFSAEFPKEGPSILRIQQVVRGDSAAYFCASSPLRVQEQFFGPGTRLTVL.

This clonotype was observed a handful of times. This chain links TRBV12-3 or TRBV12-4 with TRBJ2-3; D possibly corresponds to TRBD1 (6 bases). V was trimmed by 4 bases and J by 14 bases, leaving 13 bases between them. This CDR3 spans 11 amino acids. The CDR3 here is CASSYAQGLYF. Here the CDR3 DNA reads TGTGCCAGCAGTTACGCACAGGGTCTGTATTTT.

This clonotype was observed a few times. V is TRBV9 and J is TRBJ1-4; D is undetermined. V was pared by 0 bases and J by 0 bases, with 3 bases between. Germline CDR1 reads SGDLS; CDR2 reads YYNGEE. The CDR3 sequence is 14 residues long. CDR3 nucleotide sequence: TGTGCCAGCAGCGTAGACCCAACTAATGAAAAACTGTTTTTT. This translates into CASSVDPTNEKLFF. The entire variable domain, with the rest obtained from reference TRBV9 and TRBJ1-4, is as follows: DSGVTQTPKHLITATGQRVTLRCSPRSGDLSVYWYQQSLDQGLQFLIQYYNGEERAKGNILERFSAQQFPDLHSELNLSSLELGDSALYFCASSVDPTNEKLFFGSGTQLSVL.

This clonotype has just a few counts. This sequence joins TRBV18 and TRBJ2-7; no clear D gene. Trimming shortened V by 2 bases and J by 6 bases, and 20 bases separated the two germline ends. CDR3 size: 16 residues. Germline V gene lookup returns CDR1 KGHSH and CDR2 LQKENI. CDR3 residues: CASSPFGLKSSGEQYF. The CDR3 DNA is TGTGCCAGCTCACCATTCGGCTTAAAATCTTCTGGCGAGCAGTACTTC.

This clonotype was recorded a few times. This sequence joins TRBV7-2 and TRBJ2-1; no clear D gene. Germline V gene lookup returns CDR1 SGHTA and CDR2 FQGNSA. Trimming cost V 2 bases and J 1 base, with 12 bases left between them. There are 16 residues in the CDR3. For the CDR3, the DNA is TGTGCCAGCAGCTTATCTGCGGTACTTTCCTACAATGAGCAGTTCTTC. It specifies CASSLSAVLSYNEQFF. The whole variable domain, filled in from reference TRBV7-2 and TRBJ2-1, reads GAGVSQSPSNKVTEKGKDVELRCDPISGHTALYWYRQSLGQGLEFLIYFQGNSAPDKSGLPSDRFSAERTGGSVSTLTIQRTQQEDSAVYLCASSLSAVLSYNEQFFGPGTRLTVL.

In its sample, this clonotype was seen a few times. CDR3 bases: TGTGCCAGCGCGATGGACAGGAACACCGGGGAGCTGTTTTTT. It codes for CASAMDRNTGELFF. This chain connects TRBV12-3 or TRBV12-4 to TRBJ2-2, with a tentative D call TRBD1 (6 bases). The CDR3 sequence is 14 residues long. V was clipped by 8 bases and J by 1 base, with 11 bases between them.